The 18 T cell receptor beta chains below all came from one sample that was sequenced in a study of identifying expanded T cells in peripheral blood. This table comes from immunoSEQ multiplex PCR, and its TCRdb copy is limited to in-frame clones, with some not included. The data show about 54,000 clones, approximately 89% seen once. Sequenced: blood. The receptors derive from a person aged 18-70 years in good health.

The chain carries TRBV6-5 and TRBJ1-2; no firm D call. The V end lost 6 bases, the J end lost 5 bases, and 16 bases lay between the germline ends. The CDR3 extends over 14 amino acids. Germline values: CDR1 MNHEY, CDR2 SVGAGI. The CDR3 nucleotides read TGTGCCAGCAGCCGAAAAGCTGGCCCTTATGGCTACACCTTC. It encodes CASSRKAGPYGYTF.

The chain is built from TRBV5-1 and TRBJ2-3, with 13 positions matching TRBD2. Germline lookup yields CDR1 SGHRS and CDR2 YFSETQ. The CDR3 has 19 amino acids. J gave up 2 bases and V 7 bases, and 16 bases lay outside the gene matches. CDR3 DNA sequence: TGCGCCAGCGGACCCGTCCCACTAGCGGGAGGGGATGACACAGATACGCAGTATTTT. It is translated as CASGPVPLAGGDDTDTQYF.

The chain joins TRBV9 to TRBJ1-1; D remains ambiguous. Trimming stripped 1 base from V and 0 bases from J, with 10 bases between. The CDR3 spans 15 residues. Germline CDR1 is SGDLS and CDR2 is YYNGEE. CDR3 amino acids: CASSVSVTMNTEAFF. The CDR3 nucleotides are TGTGCCAGCAGCGTATCAGTAACCATGAACACTGAAGCTTTCTTT.

The chain is built from TRBV7-9 and TRBJ1-4; D is perhaps TRBD1 (5 bases). Germline V gene data show CDR1 as SEHNR and CDR2 as FQNEAQ (reference sequence). V lost 5 bases and J 3 bases, leaving 16 bases between the germline ends. This CDR3 has 16 amino acids. The CDR3 sequence: CASSPVLGAANEKLFF. The CDR3 coding sequence is TGTGCCAGCAGCCCAGTTCTAGGGGCGGCTAATGAAAAACTGTTTTTT.

The chain is built from TRBV29-1 and TRBJ2-3; D possibly corresponds to TRBD1 (5 bases). Germline assignment: CDR1 SQVTM and CDR2 ANQGSEA. V was shortened by 5 bases and J by 6 bases, with 21 bases between the two germline ends. The CDR3 runs 15 residues. CDR3 sequence: CSVQAVGAFDDTQYF. DNA of the CDR3: TGCAGCGTTCAGGCGGTTGGGGCGTTTGACGATACGCAGTATTTT.

This clone showed up just a few times. The CDR3 region is CAWMRGSYEQYF. CDR3 in DNA: TGTGCCTGGATGCGCGGAAGCTACGAGCAGTACTTC. The chain uses TRBV30 and TRBJ2-7; unclear D gene. The CDR3 sequence is 12 residues long. The V end lost 4 bases, the J end lost 3 bases, and 10 bases lay between the germline ends. From germline, CDR1 is GTSNPN and CDR2 SVGIG (reference sequence).

The rearrangement uses TRBV28 and TRBJ2-3; D may be TRBD2 (5 bases). This CDR3 is built from 19 residues. The germline CDR1 and CDR2 sequences are MDHEN and SYDVKM. V was pared by 3 bases and J by 4 bases, with 26 bases between. In nucleotides, the CDR3 is TGTGCCAGCAGTTTGGTACCGAATGTTGGTGGGGAGCCGCCAGATACGCAGTATTTT. Protein sequence: CASSLVPNVGGEPPDTQYF.

This chain links TRBV4-1 with TRBJ1-1, with no clear D. V was trimmed by 1 base and J by 1 base, leaving 13 bases between them. This CDR3 region has 16 residues. The germline CDR1 and CDR2 sequences are MGHRA and YSYEKL. CDR3 nucleotide sequence: TGCGCCAGCAGCCAAGCAGTGTTCCTAAGGAACACTGAAGCTTTCTTT. It specifies CASSQAVFLRNTEAFF.

This chain connects TRBV10-3 to TRBJ1-5, with D possibly being TRBD1 (6 bases). Germline CDR1 reads ENHRY; CDR2 reads SYGVKD. The CDR3 sequence is 14 residues long. Trimming took off 3 bases at V and 5 bases at J, with 11 bases between the two ends. Written as DNA, the CDR3 is TGTGCCATCAGTGACCAGGGGACTTATCAGCCCCAGCATTTT. It is translated as CAISDQGTYQPQHF.

The genes are TRBV19 and TRBJ1-3; 7 bases line up with TRBD1. The CDR3 runs to 15 residues. Germline V gene lookup returns CDR1 LNHDA and CDR2 SQIVND (reference sequence). V dropped 4 bases and J dropped 2; count of bases not matched to a gene: 5. The CDR3 reads CASSTGGFTGNTIYF. CDR3 DNA sequence: TGTGCCAGTAGTACAGGGGGTTTCACTGGAAACACCATATATTTT.

V usage is TRBV7-9 and J usage is TRBJ1-3; a possible D gene is TRBD1 (5 bases). V was pared by 2 bases and J by 6 bases, with 11 bases between. CDR3 length: 14 amino acids. The germline gives CDR1 SEHNR, CDR2 FQNEAQ (reference sequence). The CDR3 DNA sequence: TGTGCCAGCAGCTTATCACAGGCCGAAAACACCATATATTTT. Its translation is CASSLSQAENTIYF.

This clone was counted a single time. This chain uses TRBV2 with TRBJ2-5, with D possibly being TRBD2 (7 bases). V was clipped by 4 bases and J by 1 base, with 13 bases between them. In germline, CDR1 is SNHLY, CDR2 FYNNEI. The CDR3 has 15 amino acids. As DNA, the CDR3 is TGTGCCAGCAGTGCGGGGGGCCCATCCCAAGAGACCCAGTACTTC. This gives the protein CASSAGGPSQETQYF. Together with reference TRBV2 and TRBJ2-5, the CDR3 gives the full variable domain: EPEVTQTPSHQVTQMGQEVILRCVPISNHLYFYWYRQILGQKVEFLVSFYNNEISEKSEIFDDQFSVERPDGSNFTLKIRSTKLEDSAMYFCASSAGGPSQETQYFGPGTRLLVL.

The J gene is TRBJ2-2, the V gene TRBV19; the D is unclear. Trimming removed 6 bases at V and 1 base at J, with 9 bases between. The CDR3 totals 14 residues. The germline V gene encodes CDR1 LNHDA and CDR2 SQIVND (reference sequence). CDR3 nucleotides: TGTGCCAGTAGGAAACAGATGAACACCGGGGAGCTGTTTTTT. Its protein product is CASRKQMNTGELFF.

This clone showed up just once. The CDR3 region has the DNA TGCAGCGTTGAAGATTGGGACAGGGCTAACACCGGGGAGCTGTTTTTT. Amino acids: CSVEDWDRANTGELFF. The V gene is TRBV29-1, the J gene TRBJ2-2; 9 nucleotides match TRBD1. This CDR3 is 16 amino acids long. The V and J ends lost 0 bases and 2 bases, in that order; junction bases with no gene match: 4. Germline V gene data show CDR1 as SQVTM and CDR2 as ANQGSEA.

The chain uses TRBV7-9 and TRBJ2-7; 14 nucleotides line up with TRBD2. CDR1 is SEHNR, CDR2 FQNEAQ, per germline (reference sequence). This CDR3 comprises 15 residues. The junction had 8 bases not matched to a gene; V was cut back by 4 bases and J by 9 bases. Written as DNA, the CDR3 is TGTGCCAGCAGCTCGGTGGGACTAGCGGGAGAGGGGCAGTACTTC. This encodes CASSSVGLAGEGQYF.

In this sample, this clone turned up a few times. CDR3 DNA: TGTGCCAGCAGGGTCAGGGGGGGCTCACAAAACACCATATATTTT. Its protein product is CASRVRGGSQNTIYF. This sequence joins TRBV28 and TRBJ1-3, with 7 bases that match TRBD1. The CDR3 loop spans 15 amino acids. V was clipped by 6 bases and J by 6 bases; unmatched bases: 11. Per the germline V gene, CDR1 is MDHEN and CDR2 is SYDVKM.

The chain links TRBV4-2 to TRBJ1-4, with 8 bases fitting TRBD1. CDR3 length: 16 residues. With V trimmed by 1 base and J by 8 bases, 9 bases remained unmatched. CDR1 is LGHNA, CDR2 YNFKEQ, per germline. For the CDR3, the DNA is TGTGCCAGCAGCCAAGGCGGGCAGGGGGCAGTGGAAAAACTGTTTTTT. Translated, it gives CASSQGGQGAVEKLFF.

The chain combines TRBV10-3 with TRBJ2-3, with 9 bases that match TRBD2. The CDR3 sequence is 14 residues long. CDR1 and CDR2 (germline): ENHRY, SYGVKD. V lost 6 bases, J lost 4 bases, and 5 bases stayed unmatched. The CDR3 DNA is TGTGCCATCAGGCCGGGACTAGCTCCAGATACGCAGTATTTT. It codes for CAIRPGLAPDTQYF.